A single sample gave rise to the 24 T cell receptor beta chains below, sequenced in a study of control samples from healthy donors and cancer patients. The data were produced by immunoSEQ multiplex PCR, yet TCRdb's version contains in-frame clones alone and is incomplete. Of 65,000 to 90,000 clones in the sample, about 90% are singletons; the top ten hold about 18%. Material: blood. The receptors here all came from a man aged 45-60 years in good health.

The J gene is TRBJ1-1, the V gene TRBV5-7, with D unclear. TRBV5-7 is classed as an ORF, of uncertain function. The CDR3 extends over 15 amino acids. The ends were cut back, 0 bases at V and 0 bases at J, with 9 bases in the middle. CDR3 nucleotides: TGTGCCAGCAGCTTGGTCGCAGCCCTGAACACTGAAGCTTTCTTT. Encoded protein: CASSLVAALNTEAFF.

The rearrangement joins TRBV19 to TRBJ1-6, with 9 positions matching TRBD1. Germline assignment: CDR1 LNHDA and CDR2 SQIVND (reference sequence). V dropped 5 bases and J dropped 4; count of bases not matched to a gene: 6. The CDR3 contains 16 residues. This CDR3 reads CASSSGQGEYNSPLHF. CDR3 DNA sequence: TGTGCCAGTAGTTCGGGACAGGGAGAATATAATTCACCCCTCCACTTT.

This clone was picked up a small number of times. The chain links TRBV6-2 or TRBV6-3 to TRBJ2-2; 10 bases line up with TRBD2. The germline gives CDR1 MNHEY, CDR2 SVGEGT. The CDR3 covers 21 residues. The V segment lost 2 bases and the J segment 0 bases; nucleotides outside the gene matches: 15. CDR3 protein: CASSYGPGLATPDTNTGELFF. CDR3 coding DNA: TGTGCCAGCAGTTACGGACCGGGACTAGCGACCCCCGATACGAACACCGGGGAGCTGTTTTTT.

The rearrangement links TRBV11-3 to TRBJ2-7; TRBD1 might be the D (5 bases). V lost 5 bases and J lost 6, with 14 bases in between. Germline values: CDR1 SGHNT, CDR2 YENEEA. The CDR3 spans 13 residues. CDR3 loop: CASSLSDRGEQYF. The CDR3 DNA reads TGTGCCAGCAGCCTCTCGGATAGGGGCGAGCAGTACTTC.

There are a few counts of this clone. The V gene is TRBV11-2, the J gene TRBJ2-5; unclear D gene. CDR3 length equals 14 residues. Trimming shortened V by 6 bases and J by 2 bases, and 13 bases separated the two germline ends. The germline V gene has CDR1 SGHAT and CDR2 FQNNGV. The chain's CDR3 is CASSPVANQETQYF. As DNA, the CDR3 is TGTGCCAGCAGTCCCGTGGCGAATCAAGAGACCCAGTACTTC. Supplemented by reference TRBV11-2 and TRBJ2-5, the full variable domain reads EAGVAQSPRYKIIEKRQSVAFWCNPISGHATLYWYQQILGQGPKLLIQFQNNGVVDDSQLPKDRFSAERLKGVDSTLKIQPAKLEDSAVYLCASSPVANQETQYFGPGTRLLVL.

The chain combines TRBV19 with TRBJ1-5; TRBD1 matches at 8 bases. CDR1 LNHDA and CDR2 SQIVND come from the germline V gene (reference sequence). The CDR3 extends over 15 amino acids. Unmatched junction bases numbered 6, after V lost 6 bases and J lost 2 bases. The CDR3 here is CASSPQTGGNQPQHF. DNA of the CDR3: TGTGCCAGTAGCCCTCAGACAGGGGGCAATCAGCCCCAGCATTTT.

V and J are TRBV19 and TRBJ2-1, with 7 bases identical to TRBD2. V dropped 8 bases and J dropped 3; count of bases not matched to a gene: 4. Germline V CDR1 and CDR2: LNHDA, SQIVND (reference sequence). CDR3 length equals 13 residues. The CDR3 reads CASLGGGYNEQFF. The CDR3 DNA reads TGTGCCAGTTTAGGCGGGGGCTACAATGAGCAGTTCTTC.

The gene calls are TRBV2 and TRBJ1-6; D unclear. This CDR3 has 14 residues. V was trimmed by 5 bases and J by 0 bases, leaving 5 bases between them. Germline assignment: CDR1 SNHLY and CDR2 FYNNEI. CDR3 sequence reads: CASSSNSYNSPLHF. The CDR3 DNA is TGTGCCAGCAGTTCTAACTCCTATAATTCACCCCTCCACTTT. Filled out from reference TRBV2 and TRBJ1-6, the complete variable domain reads EPEVTQTPSHQVTQMGQEVILRCVPISNHLYFYWYRQILGQKVEFLVSFYNNEISEKSEIFDDQFSVERPDGSNFTLKIRSTKLEDSAMYFCASSSNSYNSPLHFGNGTRLTVT.

This chain joins TRBV7-9 and TRBJ2-2; 8 nucleotides match TRBD2. The CDR3 is made up of 16 amino acids. Germline V gene sequence: CDR1 SEHNR, CDR2 FQNEAQ (reference sequence). V lost 6 bases, J lost 3 bases, and 9 bases stayed unmatched. CDR3 amino acids: CASRGVYGRDTGELFF. CDR3 bases: TGTGCCAGCAGGGGGGTCTACGGGAGGGACACCGGGGAGCTGTTTTTT.

The V call is TRBV7-3, the J call TRBJ2-1, with D unclear. This CDR3 has 12 residues. Germline CDR1 reads SGHTA; CDR2 reads FQGTGA. Trimming shortened V by 5 bases and J by 9 bases, and 11 bases separated the two germline ends. The CDR3 region has the DNA TGTGCCAGCAGCCCGACCAAGTCTGAGCAGTTCTTC. Protein sequence: CASSPTKSEQFF.

For the CDR3, the DNA is TGTGCCAGCAGCCACAGGACAGATACGCAGTATTTT. This encodes CASSHRTDTQYF. The J gene is TRBJ2-3, the V gene TRBV7-3; possible D gene TRBD1, 5 bases. The CDR3 has 12 residues. The ends were cut back, 5 bases at V and 3 bases at J, with 6 bases in the middle. Germline CDR1 and CDR2: SGHTA and FQGTGA. The full variable domain, in which reference TRBV7-3 and TRBJ2-3 provide the parts outside the CDR3, is GAGVSQTPSNKVTEKGKYVELRCDPISGHTALYWYRQSLGQGPEFLIYFQGTGAADDSGLPNDRFFAVRPEGSVSTLKIQRTERGDSAVYLCASSHRTDTQYFGPGTRLTVL.

The rearrangement links TRBV9 to TRBJ1-2; 9 positions agree with TRBD1. The CDR3 spans 15 residues. Unmatched junction bases numbered 4, after V lost 3 bases and J lost 1 base. The germline CDR1 and CDR2 sequences are SGDLS and YYNGEE. The DNA of the CDR3 is TGTGCCAGCAGCGGACAGGGGGAGCTTAACTATGGCTACACCTTC. The encoded protein is CASSGQGELNYGYTF.

This chain joins TRBV10-3 and TRBJ1-2; D is uncertain. Germline loops: CDR1 ENHRY, CDR2 SYGVKD. The CDR3 totals 14 residues. V dropped 0 bases and J dropped 4 bases, with 9 bases sitting between them. CDR3 nucleotides: TGTGCCATCAGTGAGTCGCCATGGACCTATGGCTACACCTTC. The encoded protein is CAISESPWTYGYTF.

The chain carries TRBV5-1 and TRBJ2-3; D may be TRBD2 (6 bases). The V gene lost 7 bases and the J gene lost 4 bases, with 13 bases spanning the gap. CDR1 and CDR2 (germline): SGHRS, YFSETQ. The CDR3 is 13 residues long. The CDR3 reads CASRMGTSDTQYF. CDR3 in DNA: TGCGCCAGCCGAATGGGGACTTCAGATACGCAGTATTTT.

This clone was detected only a few times. The CDR3 nucleotides read TGTGCCAGCAGTTCCAGGGTCGGTGGCTACACCTTC. Translating gives CASSSRVGGYTF. This chain connects TRBV12-3 or TRBV12-4 to TRBJ1-2; D is possibly TRBD1 (5 bases). This CDR3 has 12 residues. V lost 4 bases and J lost 7, with 10 bases in between.

This clone is large in the sample. The chain joins TRBV24-1 to TRBJ2-1; the match to TRBD2 covers 8 bases. Germline-derived CDR1 and CDR2 are KGHDR and SFDVKD. Trimming cost V 4 bases and J 4 bases; bases outside gene matches: 8. The CDR3 runs to 16 residues. The CDR3 sequence is CATSEFTGGGYNEQFF. DNA of the CDR3: TGTGCCACCAGTGAGTTTACTGGCGGGGGGTACAATGAGCAGTTCTTC.

With regard to this clone: One end of the junction varies from germline; a read error may be responsible. The chain employs TRBV4-1 and TRBJ2-1; possibly TRBD1 for D (6 bases). CDR3 length: 18 residues. Looked up from germline, CDR1 is MGHRA and CDR2 is YSYEKL. The DNA for the CDR3 is TGCGCCAGCAGCCAAGATTTTGGCAGGGGAAACAATAACAAAGAGCAGTTCTTC. Translating it yields CASSQDFGRGNNNKEQFF.

A word on this clone: Germline is not matched at one junction end, which may reflect a read error. The chain has TRBV30 and TRBJ1-6; tentatively, D is TRBD1 (5 bases). Germline-derived CDR1 and CDR2 are GTSNPN and SVGIG (reference sequence). The length of the CDR3 is 15 residues. The CDR3 sequence is CAWSVRGDYYSPLHF. Here the CDR3 DNA reads TGTGCCTGGAGTGTACGCGGGGACTATTATTCACCCCTCCACTTT.

In regard to this clone: Other DNA sequences in this sample translate to the same CDR3. The genes are TRBV18 and TRBJ2-7, with TRBD1 matching over 10 bases. CDR3 length: 16 amino acids. V lost 2 bases, J lost 4 bases, and 8 bases stayed unmatched. Germline loops: CDR1 KGHSH, CDR2 LQKENI. The CDR3 nucleotides read TGTGCCAGCTCACCAGCGGGGACAGGGGTTCTATACGAGCAGTACTTC. Translated: CASSPAGTGVLYEQYF.

V and J are TRBV5-1 and TRBJ2-5; D unresolved. Trimming took 3 bases from V and 0 from J, leaving 3 bases between them. The CDR3 consists of 12 residues. The germline V gene has CDR1 SGHRS and CDR2 YFSETQ. The CDR3 protein is CASSWNQETQYF. In DNA, the CDR3 is TGCGCCAGCAGCTGGAACCAAGAGACCCAGTACTTC. Full variable domain (outside the CDR3, taken from reference TRBV5-1 and TRBJ2-5): KAGVTQTPRYLIKTRGQQVTLSCSPISGHRSVSWYQQTPGQGLQFLFEYFSETQRNKGNFPGRFSGRQFSNSRSEMNVSTLELGDSALYLCASSWNQETQYFGPGTRLLVL.

The table lists this clone with a few counts. The chain uses TRBV4-2 and TRBJ2-5, with TRBD1 matching over 10 bases. The germline CDR1 and CDR2 sequences are LGHNA and YNFKEQ. The CDR3 is 16 amino acids. The V segment lost 0 bases and the J segment 4 bases; nucleotides outside the gene matches: 5. The DNA for the CDR3 is TGTGCCAGCAGCCAAGAGAGACAGGGGGCTGGAGAGACCCAGTACTTC. Translated: CASSQERQGAGETQYF.

This clone occurred once. The chain combines TRBV23-1 with TRBJ2-5, with a possible D match to TRBD2 (5 bases). TRBV23-1 is flagged as an ORF with uncertain function. The CDR3 length is 15 residues. The V gene lost 0 bases and the J gene lost 1 base, with 9 bases spanning the gap. The CDR3 region is CASSQSAGLQETQYF. The CDR3 nucleotides are TGCGCCAGCAGTCAATCGGCGGGCCTCCAAGAGACCCAGTACTTC.

A single count supports this clone. CDR3 coding DNA: TGTGCCAGCAGCTTTAGGACAGGGTCCGGCGAGCAGTACTTC. This translates into CASSFRTGSGEQYF. The chain uses TRBV7-6 and TRBJ2-7; 8 bases are a match to TRBD1. The V gene end was trimmed by 3 bases and the J gene end by 6 bases; junction bases not matched to a gene: 7. Germline loops: CDR1 SGHVS, CDR2 FNYEAQ. CDR3 length equals 14 residues.

The rearrangement uses TRBV4-1 and TRBJ1-2; 10 bases fit TRBD1. The CDR3 consists of 14 residues. The germline V gene encodes CDR1 MGHRA and CDR2 YSYEKL. V trimming: 2 bases; J trimming: 6 bases; junction bases outside the gene matches: 3. The CDR3 DNA follows: TGCGCCAGCAGCCAACTGACAGGGGGCAATGGCTACACCTTC. Translation gives CASSQLTGGNGYTF.